A single sample is the source of the 9 T cell receptor beta chains below, sequenced in a study of blood T cells in healthy people across ages. For the second PCR, which ran for about 7 to 11 cycles, a sample-barcoded 5' primer and a J-beta primer mix were used. TCRdb fed the 5' RACE reads into MiXCR, producing one record per CDR3 protein. The profile shows around 1.5 million distinct CDR3 sequences, 30% to 40% of them singletons. Sample: blood. The receptors originated from a woman in her twenties or thirties in good health.

The rearrangement links TRBV6-1 to TRBJ2-7; D assignment may be TRBD1 or TRBD2 (5 bases each). Trimming pared 4 bases from V and 3 bases from J, leaving 13 bases between. This CDR3 contains 14 residues. Germline V gives CDR1 MNHNS, CDR2 SASEGT. The CDR3 loop reads CASSARDGYYEQYF. The CDR3 DNA is TGTGCCAGCAGTGCACGGGACGGATACTACGAGCAGTACTTC.

In its sample, this clonotype was seen a few times. J is TRBJ2-7 and V is TRBV28, with D perhaps TRBD2 (5 bases). CDR1 MDHEN and CDR2 SYDVKM come from the germline V gene. The CDR3 loop spans 17 amino acids. Trimming took off 5 bases at V and 1 base at J, with 21 bases between the two ends. CDR3 amino acids: CASSPSTIGGSSYEQYF. CDR3 nucleotide sequence: TGTGCCAGCAGTCCATCTACCATAGGAGGTTCTTCCTACGAGCAGTACTTC.

The V and J genes are TRBV11-2 and TRBJ2-7, with TRBD1 matching over 7 bases. This CDR3 region has 14 residues. Trimming at V came to 0 bases and at J to 7 bases, leaving 6 bases not matched to a gene. Germline CDR1 and CDR2: SGHAT and FQNNGV. The CDR3 spells CASSLDWTGYEQYF. The CDR3 coding sequence is TGTGCCAGCAGCTTAGATTGGACAGGCTATGAGCAGTACTTC.

CDR3 sequence (DNA): TGTGCCAGCAGCCAAGAGCCAGACTCTGGGGCCAACGTCCTGACTTTC. Amino acid sequence: CASSQEPDSGANVLTF. The chain couples TRBV4-2 to TRBJ2-6, with no clear D. Germline V gene sequence: CDR1 LGHNA, CDR2 YNFKEQ. This CDR3 comprises 16 residues. Trimming removed 0 bases from V and 0 bases from J, with 6 bases in between.

The chain couples TRBV6-1 to TRBJ1-6; D remains unclear. The CDR3 runs to 15 residues. Trimming cost V 7 bases and J 8 bases, with 18 bases left between them. CDR1 is MNHNS and CDR2 is SASEGT in the germline V gene. The CDR3 region is CASMGEIGWDSPLHF. CDR3 DNA sequence: TGTGCCAGCATGGGAGAGATCGGATGGGATTCACCCCTCCACTTT.

J is TRBJ2-5 and V is TRBV5-1; 8 bases are shared with TRBD2. In germline, CDR1 is SGHRS, CDR2 YFSETQ. The J segment lost 0 bases and the V segment lost 1 base, leaving 5 bases of the junction unmatched. The CDR3 runs to 16 residues. CDR3 in DNA: TGCGCCAGCAGCTTGACGGCTAGCGGGTACCAAGAGACCCAGTACTTC. Its translation: CASSLTASGYQETQYF.

Worth noting for this clonotype: This may be a read error, as it is one base from a much larger clone. The chain has TRBV11-1 and TRBJ2-4, with 9 positions matching TRBD1. This CDR3 has 15 residues. Germline CDR1 and CDR2: SGHAT and FQDESV (reference sequence). CDR3 nucleotides: TGTGCCAACAGCCCGACAGGGGGACTGAAAAACATTCAGTACTTC. Its translation: CANSPTGGLKNIQYF.

As for this clonotype: Mismatch with germline at one junction end may stem from a read error. The chain combines TRBV29-1 with TRBJ2-1; D uncertain. The CDR3 is 15 amino acids. Germline assignment: CDR1 SQVTM and CDR2 ANQGSEA. CDR3 amino acids: CSVRLRLKYYNERFF. In DNA form, the CDR3 reads TGCAGCGTTCGACTCCGGTTAAAATACTACAATGAGCGGTTCTTC.

J is TRBJ1-1 and V is TRBV20-1; D unresolved. Trimming took off 3 bases at V and 10 bases at J, with 18 bases between the two ends. This CDR3 comprises 13 residues. Per the germline V gene, CDR1 is DFQATT and CDR2 is SNEGSKA (reference sequence). The CDR3 loop reads CSASVGPKAGAFF. CDR3 DNA sequence: TGCAGTGCTAGTGTTGGGCCCAAGGCAGGAGCTTTCTTT.